The 7 T cell receptor beta chains listed next were all sequenced from one sample in a study of blood T cell repertoires in COVID-19. Sequencing was performed with immunoSEQ multiplex PCR; in TCRdb, only in-frame clones are kept and a portion is missing. The repertoire includes over 250,000 clones, approximately 89% of them detected once, and under 3% sits in the top ten. Sample: PBMCs or T cells enriched from blood (not recorded which). These receptors were obtained from a woman under 30 who had recovered from COVID-19.

The V and J genes are TRBV14 and TRBJ1-4; 9 nucleotides line up with TRBD1. Germline CDR1 reads SGHDN; CDR2 reads FVKESK. The CDR3 has 13 residues. V trimming: 8 bases; J trimming: 5 bases; junction bases outside the gene matches: 3. As DNA, the CDR3 is TGTGCCAGCGGGGACAGGGTCAATGAAAAACTGTTTTTT. This codes for CASGDRVNEKLFF.

The J gene is TRBJ2-1, the V gene TRBV30; 10 nucleotides align to TRBD2. Germline V gene lookup returns CDR1 GTSNPN and CDR2 SVGIG (reference sequence). Unmatched junction bases numbered 4, after V lost 2 bases and J lost 3 bases. The CDR3 sequence is 15 residues long. CDR3 sequence: CAWSHGTSVYNEQFF. The CDR3 DNA follows: TGTGCCTGGAGTCACGGGACTAGCGTCTACAATGAGCAGTTCTTC. Drawing the rest from reference TRBV30 and TRBJ2-1, the complete variable domain is SQTIHQWPATLVQPVGSPLSLECTVEGTSNPNLYWYRQAAGRGLQLLFYSVGIGQISSEVPQNLSASRPQDRQFILSSKKLLLSDSGFYLCAWSHGTSVYNEQFFGPGTRLTVL.

V is TRBV11-2 and J is TRBJ2-6, with D tentatively TRBD2 (5 bases). Trimming cost V 11 bases and J 0 bases, with 8 bases left between them. Germline V lookup: CDR1 SGHAT, CDR2 FQNNGV. There are 13 residues in the CDR3. The CDR3: CALRGSGANVLTF. DNA of the CDR3: TGTGCCTTACGGGGCTCTGGGGCCAACGTCCTGACTTTC.

J is TRBJ1-2 and V is TRBV19; no clear D gene. The CDR3 loop spans 13 amino acids. The V and J ends lost 4 bases and 4 bases respectively, with 10 bases between them. Germline V gene lookup returns CDR1 LNHDA and CDR2 SQIVND (reference sequence). The CDR3 protein is CASSKLSSYGYTF. The CDR3 DNA is TGTGCCAGTAGTAAACTTTCGAGCTATGGCTACACCTTC.

The table lists this clone with a few counts. The rearrangement uses TRBV15 and TRBJ2-1; possibly TRBD1 for D (6 bases). Germline CDR1 LNHNV, CDR2 YYDKDF (reference sequence). Trimming took 3 bases from V and 15 from J, leaving 18 bases between them. The CDR3 runs to 13 residues. CDR3 sequence: CATSSLDRPFPFF. Written as DNA, the CDR3 is TGTGCCACCAGCAGTCTGGACAGACCCTTTCCGTTCTTC.

The CDR3 spells CASSGQGIGEKLFF. The CDR3 nucleotides read TGCGCCAGCAGCGGACAGGGAATAGGGGAAAAACTGTTTTTT. The rearrangement joins TRBV4-3 to TRBJ1-4; 8 nucleotides align to TRBD1. Per germline, CDR1 LGHNA and CDR2 YSLEER. The V segment lost 5 bases and the J segment 8 bases; nucleotides outside the gene matches: 7. The CDR3 is made up of 14 amino acids.

The chain links TRBV11-1 to TRBJ2-2; TRBD1 is a possible D gene (5 bases). Trimming cost V 5 bases and J 1 base, with 8 bases left between them. CDR3 length: 14 amino acids. CDR1 SGHAT and CDR2 FQDESV come from the germline V gene (reference sequence). As DNA, the CDR3 is TGTGCCAGCAGCCCCAGGGTGAACACCGGGGAGCTGTTTTTT. Protein product: CASSPRVNTGELFF.